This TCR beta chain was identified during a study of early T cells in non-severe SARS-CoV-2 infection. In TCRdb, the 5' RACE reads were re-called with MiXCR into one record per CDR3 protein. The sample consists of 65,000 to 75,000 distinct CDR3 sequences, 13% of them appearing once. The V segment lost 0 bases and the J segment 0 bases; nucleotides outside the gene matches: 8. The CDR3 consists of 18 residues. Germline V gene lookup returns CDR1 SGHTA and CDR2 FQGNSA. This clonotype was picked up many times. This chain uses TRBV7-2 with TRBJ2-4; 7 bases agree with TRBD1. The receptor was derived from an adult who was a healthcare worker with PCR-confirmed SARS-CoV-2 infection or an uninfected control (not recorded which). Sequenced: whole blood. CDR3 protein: CASSLANRGQVAKNIQYF. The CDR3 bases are TGTGCCAGCAGCTTAGCCAACAGGGGACAAGTAGCCAAAAACATTCAGTACTTC.